The text below deals with one T cell receptor (beta chain). These data come from a study of blood T cell repertoires in COVID-19. Study summary: The United States, Italy and Spain were the sources of the acute and convalescent COVID-19 samples. The cDNA or gDNA used as material had been derived from T cells, B-cell-depleted T cells, or PBMCs.

Per the original methods: Nucleated cell number was recorded as an estimate derived from reference gene primer amplification. The protocol was immunoSEQ multiplex PCR, while the TCRdb copy is restricted to in-frame clones and leaves out a portion. For V, J and clone size, that table is used; D and trimming come from the DNA. The sample consists of some 110,000 clones, less than 90% of them appearing once. V lost 3 bases, J lost 6 bases, and 15 bases lay in between. The CDR3 length is 14 residues. In germline, CDR1 is MDHEN, CDR2 SYDVKM. The clonotype comes from a human donor in a cohort sampled during active COVID-19. What was sequenced was peripheral blood. This chain joins TRBV28 and TRBJ2-7, with a weak D call TRBD2 (6 bases). The CDR3 DNA is TGTGCCAGCAGTTTCGGCCTTACTAGCTCCGAGCAGTACTTC. As protein: CASSFGLTSSEQYF.